One sample yielded the 5 T cell receptor beta chains listed below, sequenced in a study of T cell changes during pregnancy in multiple sclerosis. Data came from immunoSEQ multiplex PCR; TCRdb stores just in-frame clones and leaves some out. Altogether around 96,000 clones are present, roughly 93% being singletons, with the ten largest covering roughly 4.5%. The material sequenced was peripheral blood, taken in the first trimester of pregnancy. The receptors here all came from a female donor with multiple sclerosis, enrolled in a pregnancy study.

The V call is TRBV20-1, the J call TRBJ2-3; D is possibly TRBD2 (5 bases). This CDR3 is 11 amino acids long. Germline V gene lookup returns CDR1 DFQATT and CDR2 SNEGSKA (reference sequence). V was clipped by 1 base and J by 6 bases, with 5 bases between them. The CDR3: CSARAGDTQYF. The CDR3 coding sequence is TGCAGTGCTAGAGCGGGGGATACGCAGTATTTT.

The chain recombines TRBV7-9 with TRBJ1-2; 9 bases map to TRBD1. V dropped 0 bases and J dropped 5; count of bases not matched to a gene: 7. CDR1 is SEHNR, CDR2 FQNEAQ, per germline (reference sequence). The CDR3 has 16 amino acids. The CDR3 nucleotides read TGTGCCAGCAGCTTAGCCGTGGGGGACAGGGAATATGGCTACACCTTC. Amino acid sequence: CASSLAVGDREYGYTF.

The V gene is TRBV5-4, the J gene TRBJ2-2, with TRBD2 identical over 7 bases. V shed 4 bases, J shed 7 bases, and the junction held 10 bases outside the gene matches. Germline CDR1 SGHNT, CDR2 YYREEE (reference sequence). The CDR3 spans 15 residues. CDR3 sequence: CASSRSGVLGGELFF. CDR3 nucleotides: TGTGCCAGCAGCCGCAGCGGGGTTCTTGGCGGGGAGCTGTTTTTT.

This sequence joins TRBV6-5 and TRBJ1-2, with a tentative D call TRBD1 (6 bases). CDR1 is MNHEY and CDR2 is SVGAGI in the germline V gene. This CDR3 spans 14 amino acids. Deletions cut 2 bases from V and 3 bases from J, with 10 bases between. The CDR3 reads CASSYGGEYYGYTF. CDR3 bases: TGTGCCAGCAGTTACGGGGGCGAATACTATGGCTACACCTTC.

The chain has TRBV19 and TRBJ2-5; TRBD1 matches at 11 bases. The germline V gene encodes CDR1 LNHDA and CDR2 SQIVND (reference sequence). Losses at the gene ends were 7 bases for V and 4 bases for J; bases not matched to a gene: 11. The CDR3 is made up of 16 amino acids. CDR3 sequence reads: CASTRTGTGGRETQYF. The CDR3 DNA sequence: TGTGCCAGTACCCGGACCGGGACAGGGGGAAGAGAGACCCAGTACTTC.